Below, 6 T cell receptor beta chains from the same sample are listed, as sequenced in a study of blood T cell repertoires in COVID-19. Method: immunoSEQ multiplex PCR; TCRdb's copy keeps in-frame clones and lacks some. The table includes about 240,000 clones, about four fifths detected once. Sequencing input: PBMCs or T cells enriched from blood (not recorded which). The origin of the receptors is a woman aged 40 to 49 who had been exposed to COVID-19.

This clone was observed a single time. The rearrangement joins TRBV2 to TRBJ2-5; TRBD2 matches 7 bases. This CDR3 comprises 14 residues. Looked up from germline, CDR1 is SNHLY and CDR2 is FYNNEI. Germline trimming cut 6 bases from V and 3 bases from J; bases unmatched to any gene: 7. The CDR3 is CASREGRGEETQYF. Here the CDR3 DNA reads TGTGCCAGCAGGGAGGGACGGGGGGAAGAGACCCAGTACTTC. Complete variable domain (other parts from reference TRBV2 and TRBJ2-5): EPEVTQTPSHQVTQMGQEVILRCVPISNHLYFYWYRQILGQKVEFLVSFYNNEISEKSEIFDDQFSVERPDGSNFTLKIRSTKLEDSAMYFCASREGRGEETQYFGPGTRLLVL.

The J gene is TRBJ1-1, the V gene TRBV4-1, with D maybe TRBD1 (6 bases). Germline-derived CDR1 and CDR2 are MGHRA and YSYEKL. The CDR3 consists of 12 residues. Trimming stripped 7 bases from V and 6 bases from J, with 12 bases between. DNA of the CDR3: TGCGCCAGCATCCAGGGGCTAGCTGAAGCTTTCTTT. Amino acids: CASIQGLAEAFF.

J is TRBJ2-1 and V is TRBV7-3, with 7 bases fitting TRBD2. Germline V gene sequence: CDR1 SGHTA, CDR2 FQGTGA. Trimming at V came to 2 bases and at J to 4 bases, leaving 5 bases not matched to a gene. The CDR3 consists of 15 residues. The CDR3 loop is CASSLASGVYNEQFF. Written as DNA, the CDR3 is TGTGCCAGCAGCTTAGCTAGCGGCGTTTACAATGAGCAGTTCTTC.

This rearrangement joins TRBV12-3 or TRBV12-4 to TRBJ2-1, with a possible D match to TRBD2 (6 bases). The length of the CDR3 is 12 residues. Deletions cut 2 bases from V and 15 bases from J, with 14 bases between. The CDR3 nucleotides read TGTGCCAGCAGTTTAAGTGGGGGAGGCACGTTCTTC. Translating it yields CASSLSGGGTFF.

The chain has TRBV7-2 and TRBJ2-5, with 8 nucleotides matching TRBD2. Germline V lookup: CDR1 SGHTA, CDR2 FQGNSA. This CDR3 has 14 amino acids. V lost 5 bases, J lost 4 bases, and 6 bases stayed unmatched. The DNA of the CDR3 is TGTGCCAGCAGCACCCGGGGGGGCCCAGAGACCCAGTACTTC. Its translation is CASSTRGGPETQYF. The whole variable domain, filled in from reference TRBV7-2 and TRBJ2-5, reads GAGVSQSPSNKVTEKGKDVELRCDPISGHTALYWYRQSLGQGLEFLIYFQGNSAPDKSGLPSDRFSAERTGGSVSTLTIQRTQQEDSAVYLCASSTRGGPETQYFGPGTRLLVL.

The J gene is TRBJ2-7, the V gene TRBV6-5; possible D gene TRBD2, 5 bases. Germline CDR1 and CDR2: MNHEY and SVGAGI. CDR3 size: 13 residues. V was cut by 5 bases and J by 7 bases, with 15 bases left in between. This CDR3 is CASSSPRTGEQYF. The CDR3 region has the DNA TGTGCCAGCAGTAGCCCGCGGACGGGAGAGCAGTACTTC.